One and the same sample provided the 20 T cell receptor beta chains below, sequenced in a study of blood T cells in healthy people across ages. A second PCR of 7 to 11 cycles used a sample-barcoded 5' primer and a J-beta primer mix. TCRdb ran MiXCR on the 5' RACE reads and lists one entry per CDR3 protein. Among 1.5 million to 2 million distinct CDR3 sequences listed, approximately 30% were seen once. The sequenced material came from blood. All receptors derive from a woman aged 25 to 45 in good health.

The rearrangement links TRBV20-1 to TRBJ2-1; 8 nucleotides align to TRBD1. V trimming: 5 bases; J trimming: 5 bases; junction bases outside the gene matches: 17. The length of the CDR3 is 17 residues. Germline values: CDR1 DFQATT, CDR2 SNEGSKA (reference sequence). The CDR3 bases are TGCAGTGCTCCAAAGGGAATTGGGCAGGGGGCAGACAATGAGCAGTTCTTC. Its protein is CSAPKGIGQGADNEQFF.

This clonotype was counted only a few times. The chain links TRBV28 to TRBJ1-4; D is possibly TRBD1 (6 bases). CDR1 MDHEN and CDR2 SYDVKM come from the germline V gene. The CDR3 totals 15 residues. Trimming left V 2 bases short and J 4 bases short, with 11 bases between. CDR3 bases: TGTGCCAGCAGTTTAGCGACAGGACTTAATGAAAAACTGTTTTTT. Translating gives CASSLATGLNEKLFF.

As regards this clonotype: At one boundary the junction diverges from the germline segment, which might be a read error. The CDR3 region has the DNA TGTGCCAGCAGAGAAGCGGGAGGCTGGGCAGATACGCAGTATTTT. It specifies CASREAGGWADTQYF. This chain connects TRBV6-1 to TRBJ2-3; TRBD2 matches at 9 bases. The CDR3 totals 15 residues. Looked up from germline, CDR1 is MNHNS and CDR2 is SASEGT.

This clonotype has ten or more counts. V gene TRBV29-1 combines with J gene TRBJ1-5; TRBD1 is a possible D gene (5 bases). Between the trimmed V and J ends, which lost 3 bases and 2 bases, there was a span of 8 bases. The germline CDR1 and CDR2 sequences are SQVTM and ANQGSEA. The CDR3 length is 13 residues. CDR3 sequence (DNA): TGCAGCGTTGATTTAGGGGGCAATCAGCCCCAGCATTTT. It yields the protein CSVDLGGNQPQHF.

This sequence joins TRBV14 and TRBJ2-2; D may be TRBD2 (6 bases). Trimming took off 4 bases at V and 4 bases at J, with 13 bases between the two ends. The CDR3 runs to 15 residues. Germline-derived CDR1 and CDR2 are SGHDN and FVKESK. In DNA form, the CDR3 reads TGTGCCAGCAGCCGCCGCTCCGGGGGCACCGGGGAGCTGTTTTTT. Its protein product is CASSRRSGGTGELFF. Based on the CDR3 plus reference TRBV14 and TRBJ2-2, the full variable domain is EAGVTQFPSHSVIEKGQTVTLRCDPISGHDNLYWYRRVMGKEIKFLLHFVKESKQDESGMPNNRFLAERTGGTYSTLKVQPAELEDSGVYFCASSRRSGGTGELFFGEGSRLTVL.

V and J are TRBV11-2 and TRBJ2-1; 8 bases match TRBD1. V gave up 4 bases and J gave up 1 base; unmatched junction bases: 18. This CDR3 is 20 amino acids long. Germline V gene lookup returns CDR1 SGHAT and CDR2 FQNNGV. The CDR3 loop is CASSWTTDRVPVMSYNEQFF. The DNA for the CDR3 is TGTGCCAGCAGCTGGACCACGGACAGGGTACCGGTTATGTCCTACAATGAGCAGTTCTTC.

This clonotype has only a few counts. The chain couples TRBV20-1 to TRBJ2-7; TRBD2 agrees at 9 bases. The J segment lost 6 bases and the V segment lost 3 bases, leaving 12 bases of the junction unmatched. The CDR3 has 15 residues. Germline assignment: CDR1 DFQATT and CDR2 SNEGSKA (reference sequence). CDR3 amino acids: CSASSGRTLSGEQYF. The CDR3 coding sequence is TGCAGTGCTAGTAGCGGGAGAACCCTAAGCGGCGAGCAGTACTTC.

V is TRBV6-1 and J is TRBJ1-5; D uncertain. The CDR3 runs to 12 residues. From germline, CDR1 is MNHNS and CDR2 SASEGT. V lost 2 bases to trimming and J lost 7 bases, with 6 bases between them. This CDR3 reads CASSEISQPQHF. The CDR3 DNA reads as TGTGCCAGCAGTGAAATAAGCCAGCCCCAGCATTTT.

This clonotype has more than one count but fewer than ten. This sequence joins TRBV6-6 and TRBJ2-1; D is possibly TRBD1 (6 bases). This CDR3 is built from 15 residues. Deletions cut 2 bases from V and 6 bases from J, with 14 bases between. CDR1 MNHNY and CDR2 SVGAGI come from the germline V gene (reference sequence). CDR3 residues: CASSYRTQGSNEQFF. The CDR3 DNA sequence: TGTGCCAGCAGTTACCGAACACAGGGTTCCAATGAGCAGTTCTTC.

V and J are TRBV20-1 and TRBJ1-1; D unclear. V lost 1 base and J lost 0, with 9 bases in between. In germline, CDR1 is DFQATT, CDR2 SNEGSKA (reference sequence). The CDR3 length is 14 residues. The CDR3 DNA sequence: TGCAGTGCTAGAGCCCCCCTAATGAACACTGAAGCTTTCTTT. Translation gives CSARAPLMNTEAFF.

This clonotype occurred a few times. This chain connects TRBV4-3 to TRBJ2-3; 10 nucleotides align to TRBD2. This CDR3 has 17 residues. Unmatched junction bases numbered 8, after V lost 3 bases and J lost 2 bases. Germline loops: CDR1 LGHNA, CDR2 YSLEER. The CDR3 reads CASSHITGTSDTDTQYF. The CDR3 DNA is TGCGCCAGCAGCCATATAACCGGGACTAGCGACACAGATACGCAGTATTTT.

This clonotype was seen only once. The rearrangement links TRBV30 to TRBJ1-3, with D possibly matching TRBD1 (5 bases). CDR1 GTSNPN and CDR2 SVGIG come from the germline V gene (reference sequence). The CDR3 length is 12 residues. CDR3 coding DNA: TGTGCGTTCCCGGGGGTTGGAAACACCATATATTTT. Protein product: CAFPGVGNTIYF.

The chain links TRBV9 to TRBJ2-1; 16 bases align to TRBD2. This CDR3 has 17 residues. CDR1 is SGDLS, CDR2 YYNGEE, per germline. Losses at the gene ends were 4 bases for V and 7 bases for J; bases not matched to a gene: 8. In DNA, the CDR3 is TGTGCCAGCAGCTCTGGGACTAGCGGGAGGGTGTGGAATGAGCAGTTCTTC. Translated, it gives CASSSGTSGRVWNEQFF.

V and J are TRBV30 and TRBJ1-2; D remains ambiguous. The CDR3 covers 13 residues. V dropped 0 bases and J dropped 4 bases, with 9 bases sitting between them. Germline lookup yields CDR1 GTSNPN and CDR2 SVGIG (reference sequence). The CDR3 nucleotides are TGTGCCTGGAGTGTATATGCAGCCTATGGCTACACCTTC. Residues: CAWSVYAAYGYTF.

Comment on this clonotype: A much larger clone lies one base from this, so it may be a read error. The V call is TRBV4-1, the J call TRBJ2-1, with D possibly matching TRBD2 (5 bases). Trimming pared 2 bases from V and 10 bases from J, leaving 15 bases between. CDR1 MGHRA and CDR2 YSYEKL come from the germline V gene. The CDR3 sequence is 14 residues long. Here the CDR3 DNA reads TGCGCCAGCAGCCAACCGACTAAAAACTACGAGCAGTTCTTC. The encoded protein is CASSQPTKNYEQFF.

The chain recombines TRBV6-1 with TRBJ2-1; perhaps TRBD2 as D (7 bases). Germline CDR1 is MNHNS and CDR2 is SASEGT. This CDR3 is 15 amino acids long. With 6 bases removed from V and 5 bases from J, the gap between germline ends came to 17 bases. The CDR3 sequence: CASSSRRGGDNEQFF. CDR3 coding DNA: TGTGCCAGCAGCTCTAGGAGGGGGGGAGACAATGAGCAGTTCTTC.

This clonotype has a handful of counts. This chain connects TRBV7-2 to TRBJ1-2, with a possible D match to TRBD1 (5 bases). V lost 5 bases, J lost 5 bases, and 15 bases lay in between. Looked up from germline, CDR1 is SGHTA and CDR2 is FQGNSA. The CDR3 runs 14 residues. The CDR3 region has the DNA TGTGCCAGCAGCCGGGACCTTGAGCTTTATGGCTACACCTTC. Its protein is CASSRDLELYGYTF.

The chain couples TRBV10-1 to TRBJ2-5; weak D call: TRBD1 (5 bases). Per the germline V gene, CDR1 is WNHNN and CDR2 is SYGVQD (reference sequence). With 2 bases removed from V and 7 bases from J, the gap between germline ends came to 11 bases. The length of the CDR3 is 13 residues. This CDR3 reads CASSEQGLGTQYF. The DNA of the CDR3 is TGCGCCAGCAGTGAGCAGGGTTTGGGGACCCAGTACTTC.

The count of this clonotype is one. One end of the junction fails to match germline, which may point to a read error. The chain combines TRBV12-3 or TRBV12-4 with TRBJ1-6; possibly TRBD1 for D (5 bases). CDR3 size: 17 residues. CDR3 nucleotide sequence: TGTGCCAGCAGTCCCCGGGACTCAAAGTCCCCAAATTCACCCCCCCACTTT. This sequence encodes CASSPRDSKSPNSPPHF.

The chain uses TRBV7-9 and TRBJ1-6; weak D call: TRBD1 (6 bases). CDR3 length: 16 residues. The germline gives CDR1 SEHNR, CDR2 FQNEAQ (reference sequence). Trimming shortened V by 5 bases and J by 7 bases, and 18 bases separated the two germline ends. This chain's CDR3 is CASSPSGTKANSPLHF. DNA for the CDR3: TGTGCCAGCAGCCCTTCCGGGACAAAGGCCAATTCACCCCTCCACTTT.